This T cell receptor beta chain was recovered during a study of beta chain features in type 1 diabetes. cDNA synthesis used the whole RNA isolate, giving expressed TCRB sequences. Generated by immunoSEQ multiplex PCR, the TCRdb table keeps only in-frame clones and is missing some. In the table there are some 900,000 clones, around a sixth of which are singletons. This clone came up many times. CDR3 length: 15 residues. V dropped 9 bases and J dropped 0; count of bases not matched to a gene: 11. The sequencing sample was made of naive CD4+ T cells from blood. This clonotype originated in a woman under 30 in good health. The chain couples TRBV23-1 to TRBJ2-7; 7 bases fit TRBD1. TRBV23-1 is an ORF; its function is uncertain. The CDR3 DNA sequence: TGCGCCAGGGGCACACAGGGGCTATTCTCCTACGAGCAGTACTTC. Its translation: CARGTQGLFSYEQYF.